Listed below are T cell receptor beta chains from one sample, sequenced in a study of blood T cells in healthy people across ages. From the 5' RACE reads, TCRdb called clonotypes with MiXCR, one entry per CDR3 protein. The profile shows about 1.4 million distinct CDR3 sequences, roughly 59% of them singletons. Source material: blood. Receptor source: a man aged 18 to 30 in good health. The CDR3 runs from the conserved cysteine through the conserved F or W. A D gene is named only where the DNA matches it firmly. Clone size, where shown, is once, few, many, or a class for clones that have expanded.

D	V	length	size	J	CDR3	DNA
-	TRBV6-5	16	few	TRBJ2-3	CASSYSLGPPSDTQYF	TGTGCCAGCAGTTACTCTCTAGGTCCCCCGTCCGATACGCAGTATTTT
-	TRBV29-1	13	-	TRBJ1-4	CSARRSPNEKLFF	TGCAGCGCTCGACGGAGTCCTAATGAAAAACTGTTTTTT
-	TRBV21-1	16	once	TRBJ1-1	CASSKAIWTLDTEAFF	TGTGCCAGCAGCAAAGCAATTTGGACATTAGACACTGAAGCTTTCTTT
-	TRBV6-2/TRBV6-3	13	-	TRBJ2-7	CASREPGDYEQYF	TGTGCCAGCAGGGAGCCGGGGGACTACGAGCAGTACTTC
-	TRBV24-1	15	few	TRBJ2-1	CATSAAQGSPNEQFF	TGTGCCACCAGTGCCGCACAGGGTTCCCCTAATGAGCAGTTCTTC
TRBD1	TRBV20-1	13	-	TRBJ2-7	CSAQGQGATEQYF	TGCAGTGCACAGGGACAGGGGGCGACCGAGCAGTACTTC
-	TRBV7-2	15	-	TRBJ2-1	CASSLAGQFQETQFF	TGTGCCAGCAGCTTAGCCGGACAGTTTCAAGAGACCCAGTTCTTC
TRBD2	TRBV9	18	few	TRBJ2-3	CASSVTPLRAGGADTQYF	TGTGCCAGCAGCGTAACCCCCCTACGGGCTGGGGGGGCAGATACGCAGTATTTT
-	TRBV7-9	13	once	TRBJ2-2	CASSFRVPGELFF	TGTGCCAGCAGCTTTAGAGTCCCCGGGGAGCTGTTTTTT
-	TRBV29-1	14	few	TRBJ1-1	CSVRRGGMNTEAFF	TGCAGCGTCCGTAGGGGGGGAATGAACACTGAAGCTTTCTTT
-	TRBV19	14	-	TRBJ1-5	CASSPPGANQPQHF	TGTGCCAGTAGCCCACCCGGGGCAAATCAGCCCCAGCATTTT
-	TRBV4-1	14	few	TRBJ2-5	CASSQQGGAETQYF	TGCGCCAGCAGCCAACAGGGTGGGGCTGAGACCCAGTACTTC
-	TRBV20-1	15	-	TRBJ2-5	CSARAGQKVQETQYF	TGCAGTGCTAGAGCCGGACAGAAGGTGCAAGAGACCCAGTACTTC
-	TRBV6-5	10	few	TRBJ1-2	CASDNYGYTF	TGTGCCAGTGACAACTATGGCTACACCTTC
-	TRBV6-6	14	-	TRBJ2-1	CASISRAPYNEQFF	TGTGCCAGCATATCGAGGGCCCCCTACAATGAGCAGTTCTTC
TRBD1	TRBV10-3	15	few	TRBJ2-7	CAISESGQGADEQYF	TGTGCCATCAGTGAGTCGGGACAGGGGGCTGACGAGCAGTACTTC
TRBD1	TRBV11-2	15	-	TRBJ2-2	CASSLIQGATGELFF	TGTGCCAGCAGCTTAATCCAGGGGGCGACCGGGGAGCTGTTTTTT
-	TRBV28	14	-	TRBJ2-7	CASSLSVRQYEQYF	TGTGCCAGCAGTCTATCGGTCAGACAATACGAGCAGTACTTC
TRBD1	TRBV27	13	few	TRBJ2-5	CASSRTGEYGQYF	TGTGCCAGCAGCCGGACAGGGGAATACGGGCAGTACTTC
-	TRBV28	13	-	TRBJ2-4	CASREGASGEQYF	TGTGCCAGCAGGGAGGGGGCCTCGGGAGAGCAGTACTTC
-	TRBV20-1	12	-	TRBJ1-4	CSASLSGEKLFF	TGCAGTGCTAGCCTTTCTGGGGAAAAACTGTTTTTT
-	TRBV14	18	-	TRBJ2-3	CASSPPTRDISSTDTQYF	TGTGCCAGCAGCCCCCCTACTAGGGACATTTCTAGCACAGATACGCAGTATTTT
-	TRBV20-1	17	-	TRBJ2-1	CSARAPATEGIGNEQFF	TGCAGTGCCCGAGCACCCGCTACCGAGGGGATAGGAAATGAGCAGTTCTTC
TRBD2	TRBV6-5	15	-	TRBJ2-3	CASSYVAGGSDTQYF	TGTGCCAGCAGTTACGTAGCGGGGGGTTCAGATACGCAGTATTTT
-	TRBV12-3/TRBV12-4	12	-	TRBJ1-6	CASSPPRAPLHF	TGTGCCAGCAGCCCCCCCCGGGCACCCCTCCACTTT
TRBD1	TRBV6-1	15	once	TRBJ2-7	CASSGRRDRFYEQYF	TGTGCCAGCAGTGGACGCCGGGACAGATTCTACGAGCAGTACTTC
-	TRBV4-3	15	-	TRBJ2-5	CASSQDIFRGETQYF	TGCGCCAGCAGCCAAGATATTTTCAGGGGAGAGACCCAGTACTTC
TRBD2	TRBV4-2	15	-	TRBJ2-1	CASSHSGTRVNEQFF	TGTGCCAGCAGCCACTCCGGGACTAGAGTCAATGAGCAGTTCTTC
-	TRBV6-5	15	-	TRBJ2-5	CASNHYAGNQETQYF	TGTGCCAGCAACCACTACGCGGGGAACCAAGAGACCCAGTACTTC
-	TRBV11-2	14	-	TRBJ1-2	CASSASGGANGYTF	TGTGCCAGCAGCGCTAGCGGCGGGGCAAATGGCTACACCTTC
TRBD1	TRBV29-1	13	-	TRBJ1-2	CSVQGALSYDYTF	TGCAGCGTACAGGGGGCACTCTCGTATGACTACACCTTC
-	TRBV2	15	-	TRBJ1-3	CASSEFAVSGNTIYF	TGTGCCAGCAGCGAATTCGCGGTCTCTGGAAACACCATATATTTT
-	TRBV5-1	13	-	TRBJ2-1	CASIRDSNNEQFF	TGCGCCAGCATCAGGGACTCCAATAATGAGCAGTTCTTC
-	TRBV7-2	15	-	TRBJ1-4	CASSLAGTFNEKLFF	TGTGCCAGCAGCTTAGCGGGGACATTCAATGAAAAACTGTTTTTT
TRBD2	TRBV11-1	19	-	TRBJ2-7	CASSFQVSLAGGISYEQYF	TGTGCCAGCAGCTTTCAAGTGTCGCTAGCGGGAGGGATCTCCTACGAGCAGTACTTC
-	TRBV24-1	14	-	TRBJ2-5	CATSDPGQKETQYF	TGTGCCACCAGTGACCCTGGACAGAAAGAGACCCAGTACTTC
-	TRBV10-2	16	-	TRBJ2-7	CASSPGLAGTSGEQYF	TGCGCCAGCAGCCCCGGGTTGGCGGGGACCTCCGGCGAGCAGTACTTC
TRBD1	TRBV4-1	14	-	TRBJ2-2	CASSIWTGDGELFF	TGCGCCAGCAGCATCTGGACAGGGGACGGGGAGCTGTTTTTT
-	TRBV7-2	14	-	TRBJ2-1	CASSFDSAYNEQFF	TGTGCCAGCAGCTTCGACAGCGCCTACAATGAGCAGTTCTTC
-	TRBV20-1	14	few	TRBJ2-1	CSARDGWGGTEQFF	TGCAGTGCTAGAGACGGTTGGGGCGGGACAGAGCAGTTCTTC
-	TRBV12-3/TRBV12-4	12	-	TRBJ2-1	CASRPGGPEQFF	TGTGCCAGCAGACCCGGAGGGCCAGAGCAGTTCTTC
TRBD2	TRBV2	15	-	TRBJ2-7	CASSERGATSYEQYF	TGTGCCAGCAGTGAGCGGGGGGCCACTTCCTACGAGCAGTACTTC
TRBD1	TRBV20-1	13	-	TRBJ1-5	CSARTGDGQPQHF	TGCAGTGCCCGGACAGGGGATGGGCAGCCCCAGCATTTT
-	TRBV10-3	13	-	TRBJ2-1	CAISGDGTYEQFF	TGTGCCATCAGTGGGGACGGGACCTACGAGCAGTTCTTC
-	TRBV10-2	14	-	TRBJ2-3	CASSRWDIEDTQYF	TGCGCCAGCAGTAGATGGGACATCGAAGATACGCAGTATTTT
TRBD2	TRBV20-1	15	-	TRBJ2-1	CSARKPLAGNNEQFF	TGCAGTGCTAGAAAACCACTAGCGGGAAACAATGAGCAGTTCTTC
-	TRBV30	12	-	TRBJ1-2	CAWRLPGGGYTF	TGTGCCTGGAGGTTGCCGGGCGGCGGCTACACCTTC
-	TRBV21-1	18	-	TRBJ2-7	CASSKEWGRGEHSDEQYF	TGTGCCAGCAGCAAAGAATGGGGCAGGGGGGAACATTCCGACGAGCAGTACTTC